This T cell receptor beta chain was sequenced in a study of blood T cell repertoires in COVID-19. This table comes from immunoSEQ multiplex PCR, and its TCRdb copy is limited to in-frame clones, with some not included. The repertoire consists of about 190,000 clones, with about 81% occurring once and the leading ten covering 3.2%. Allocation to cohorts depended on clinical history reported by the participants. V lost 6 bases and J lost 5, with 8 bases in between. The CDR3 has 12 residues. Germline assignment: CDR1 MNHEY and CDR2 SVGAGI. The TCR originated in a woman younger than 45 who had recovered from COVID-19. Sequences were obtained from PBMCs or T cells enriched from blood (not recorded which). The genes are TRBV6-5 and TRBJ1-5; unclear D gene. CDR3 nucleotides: TGTGCCAGCAGGGGGAGGGATCAGCCCCAGCATTTT. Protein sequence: CASRGRDQPQHF.